This T cell receptor beta chain was recovered during a study of neoadjuvant anti-PD-1 for oral cavity cancer. At the level of the study: Patients without progression got a fourth dose around day 43. Broader study findings: Post-nivolumab, blood T cell clonality was significantly elevated in non-responders. Treg/Th17 ratio rose with pretreatment blood and fell with post-treatment tumor TCRbeta clonality.

Stated time point: after neoadjuvant nivolumab, at surgical resection. Analysis of PBMCs was direct, with no culture step. TCRdb's copy holds only in-frame clones and misses some; the assay was immunoSEQ multiplex PCR. This sample carries 7,500 to 8,000 clones, about 67% of them seen once, and the ten largest clones take 3% to 3.5%. Trimming stripped 2 bases from V and 4 bases from J, with 13 bases between. The CDR3 has 14 amino acids. Germline V gene data show CDR1 as SGHRS and CDR2 as YFSETQ. The table lists this clone with a few counts. The antigen remains unidentified. The source was PBMCs, collected after nivolumab (anti-PD-1) treatment. The sequence derives from a person aged 35 to 85 with oral cavity squamous cell carcinoma. The V and J genes are TRBV5-1 and TRBJ2-7; D is possibly TRBD1 (6 bases). The CDR3 reads CASSLQGKGYEQYF. In DNA, the CDR3 is TGCGCCAGCAGCTTACAGGGTAAAGGGTACGAGCAGTACTTC.